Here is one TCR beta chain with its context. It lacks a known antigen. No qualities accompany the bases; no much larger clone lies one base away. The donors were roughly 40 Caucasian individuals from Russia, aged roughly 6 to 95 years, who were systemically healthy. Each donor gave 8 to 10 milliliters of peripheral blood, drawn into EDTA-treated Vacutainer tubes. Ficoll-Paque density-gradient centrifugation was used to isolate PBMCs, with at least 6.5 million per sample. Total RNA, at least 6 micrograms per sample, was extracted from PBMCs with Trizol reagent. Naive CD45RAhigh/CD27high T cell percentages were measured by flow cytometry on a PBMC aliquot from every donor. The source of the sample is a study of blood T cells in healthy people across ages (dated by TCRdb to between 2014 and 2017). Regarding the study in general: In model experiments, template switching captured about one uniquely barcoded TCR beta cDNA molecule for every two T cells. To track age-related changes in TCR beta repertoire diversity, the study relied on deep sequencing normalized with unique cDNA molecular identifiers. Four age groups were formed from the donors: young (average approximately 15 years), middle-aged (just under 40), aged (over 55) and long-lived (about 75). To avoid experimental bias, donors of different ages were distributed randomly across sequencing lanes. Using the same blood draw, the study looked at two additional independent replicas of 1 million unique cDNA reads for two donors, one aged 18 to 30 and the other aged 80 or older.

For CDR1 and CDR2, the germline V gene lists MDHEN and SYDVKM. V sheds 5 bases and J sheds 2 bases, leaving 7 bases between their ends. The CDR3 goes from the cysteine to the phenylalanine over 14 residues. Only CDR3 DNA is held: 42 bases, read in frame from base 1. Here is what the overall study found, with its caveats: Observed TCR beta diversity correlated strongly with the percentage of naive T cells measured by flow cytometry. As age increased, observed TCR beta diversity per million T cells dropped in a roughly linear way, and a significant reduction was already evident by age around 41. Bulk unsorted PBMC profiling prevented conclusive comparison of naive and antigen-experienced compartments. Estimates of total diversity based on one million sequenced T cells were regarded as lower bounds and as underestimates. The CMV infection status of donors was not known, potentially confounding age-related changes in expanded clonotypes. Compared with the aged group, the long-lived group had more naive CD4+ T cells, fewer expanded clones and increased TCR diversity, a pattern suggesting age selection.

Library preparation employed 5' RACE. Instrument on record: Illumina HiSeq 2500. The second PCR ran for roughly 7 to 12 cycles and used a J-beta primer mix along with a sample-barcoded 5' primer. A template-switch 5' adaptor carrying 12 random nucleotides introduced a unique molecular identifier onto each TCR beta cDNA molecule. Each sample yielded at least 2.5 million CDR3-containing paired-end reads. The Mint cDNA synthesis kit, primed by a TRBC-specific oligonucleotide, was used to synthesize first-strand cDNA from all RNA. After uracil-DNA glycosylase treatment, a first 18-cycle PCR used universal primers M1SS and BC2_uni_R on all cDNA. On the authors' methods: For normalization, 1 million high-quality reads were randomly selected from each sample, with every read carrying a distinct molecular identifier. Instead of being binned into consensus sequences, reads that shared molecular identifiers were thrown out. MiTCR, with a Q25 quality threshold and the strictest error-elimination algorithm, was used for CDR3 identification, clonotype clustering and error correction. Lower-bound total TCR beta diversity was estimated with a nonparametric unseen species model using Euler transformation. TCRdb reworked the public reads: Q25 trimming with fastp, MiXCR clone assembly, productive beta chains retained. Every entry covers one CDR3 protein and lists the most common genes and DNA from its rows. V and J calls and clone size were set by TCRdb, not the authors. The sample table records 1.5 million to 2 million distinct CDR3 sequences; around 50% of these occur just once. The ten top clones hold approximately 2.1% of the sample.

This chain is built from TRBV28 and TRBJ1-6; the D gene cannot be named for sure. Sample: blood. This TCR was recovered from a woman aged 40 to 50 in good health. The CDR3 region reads CASSLLPYNSPLHF. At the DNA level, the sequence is TGTGCCAGCAGTCTTCTACCCTATAATTCACCCCTCCACTTT.